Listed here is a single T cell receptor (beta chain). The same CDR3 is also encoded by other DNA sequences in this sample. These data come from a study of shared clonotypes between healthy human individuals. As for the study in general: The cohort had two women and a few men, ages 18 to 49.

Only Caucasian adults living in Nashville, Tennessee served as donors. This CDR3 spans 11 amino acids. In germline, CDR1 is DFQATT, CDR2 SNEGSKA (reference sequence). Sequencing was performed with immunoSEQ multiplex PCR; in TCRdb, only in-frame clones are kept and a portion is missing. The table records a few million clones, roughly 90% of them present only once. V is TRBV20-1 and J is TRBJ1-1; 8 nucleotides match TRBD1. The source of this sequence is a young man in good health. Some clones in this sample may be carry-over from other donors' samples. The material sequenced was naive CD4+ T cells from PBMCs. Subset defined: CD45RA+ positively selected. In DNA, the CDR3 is TGCAGCGGGACAGGGAACACTGAAGCTTTCTTT. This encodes CSGTGNTEAFF.